Following are 8 T cell receptor beta chains from one sample sequenced in a study of shared clonotypes between healthy human individuals. The protocol was immunoSEQ multiplex PCR, while the TCRdb copy is restricted to in-frame clones and leaves out a portion. The top ten clones hold 24% of a sample with over 95,000 clones, about 63% of them seen once. The sequenced material came from memory CD8+ T cells sorted from blood. Subset given: CD45RO+ cells pooled with CCR7-negative TemRA cells. These receptors originate from a woman in her 30s in good health.

J is TRBJ2-2 and V is TRBV5-8, with 9 nucleotides matching TRBD2. Germline V gene lookup returns CDR1 SGHTS and CDR2 YDEGEE. CDR3 length: 15 residues. The J segment lost 3 bases and the V segment lost 3 bases, leaving 3 bases of the junction unmatched. The CDR3, as DNA: TGTGCCAGCAGCTGGGGGACTAGCCACACCGGGGAGCTGTTTTTT. It codes for CASSWGTSHTGELFF.

This clone has only a few counts. A far larger clone is one nucleotide away, so this likely arose from a read error. The genes are TRBV7-9 and TRBJ2-5; 8 bases line up with TRBD2. Germline V gives CDR1 SEHNR, CDR2 FQNEAQ (reference sequence). The V and J ends lost 5 bases and 1 base, in that order; junction bases with no gene match: 6. This CDR3 has 15 amino acids. CDR3 sequence (DNA): TGTGCCAGCAGCCAAGATCGGGAGGGCCAAGAGACCCAGTACTTC. Amino acids: CASSQDREGQETQYF. The complete variable domain, with remaining parts taken from reference TRBV7-9 and TRBJ2-5, reads DTGVSQNPRHKITKRGQNVTFRCDPISEHNRLYWYRQTLGQGPEFLTYFQNEAQLEKSRLLSDRFSAERPKGSFSTLEIQRTEQGDSAMYLCASSQDREGQETQYFGPGTRLLVL.

CDR3 sequence (DNA): TGTGCCAGCAGGGGGGCGGGGGCCAAAAACATTCAGTACTTC. It specifies CASRGAGAKNIQYF. This chain uses TRBV28 with TRBJ2-4; D assignment may be TRBD1 or TRBD2 (6 bases each). Germline assignment: CDR1 MDHEN and CDR2 SYDVKM. This CDR3 has 14 amino acids. Deletions cut 6 bases from V and 1 base from J, with 10 bases between.

The J gene is TRBJ2-5, the V gene TRBV10-1, with 10 nucleotides matching TRBD2. Germline V CDR1 and CDR2: WNHNN, SYGVQD (reference sequence). The trim removed 6 bases at V and 5 bases at J, leaving 3 bases unmatched. This CDR3 has 13 amino acids. In DNA form, the CDR3 reads TGCGCCAGCAGCATGACTAGCGGGGAGACCCAGTACTTC. Amino acid sequence: CASSMTSGETQYF.

This clone was counted between two and nine times. The rearrangement joins TRBV28 to TRBJ2-7; maybe TRBD1 (6 bases). Per the germline V gene, CDR1 is MDHEN and CDR2 is SYDVKM. V was trimmed by 5 bases and J by 0 bases, leaving 8 bases between them. The CDR3 loop spans 13 amino acids. In nucleotides, the CDR3 is TGTGCCAGCAGTGACAGGCTCTCCTACGAGCAGTACTTC. It specifies CASSDRLSYEQYF.

The table lists this clone with a few counts. The V gene is TRBV7-9, the J gene TRBJ2-7; 10 positions agree with TRBD1. Germline CDR1 and CDR2: SEHNR and FQNEAQ (reference sequence). J was trimmed by 2 bases and V by 5 bases; bases with no gene match: 9. The CDR3 consists of 16 residues. The CDR3 sequence is CASSLLDRGTPYEQYF. In nucleotides, the CDR3 is TGTGCCAGCAGCCTCTTGGACAGGGGGACCCCCTACGAGCAGTACTTC.

The sample holds many counts of this clone. The chain uses TRBV15 and TRBJ2-1; TRBD2 is a possible D gene (6 bases). Germline loops: CDR1 LNHNV, CDR2 YYDKDF (reference sequence). The CDR3 totals 17 residues. V was clipped by 5 bases and J by 0 bases, with 17 bases between them. CDR3 loop: CATSGGTTPSSYNEQFF. The DNA of the CDR3 is TGTGCCACCAGCGGAGGGACCACCCCGAGCTCCTACAATGAGCAGTTCTTC.

The chain links TRBV5-1 to TRBJ2-5; TRBD1 or TRBD2 may be the D gene (5 bases each). V gave up 3 bases and J gave up 1 base, with 13 bases separating them. In germline, CDR1 is SGHRS, CDR2 YFSETQ. CDR3 length: 15 amino acids. Written as DNA, the CDR3 is TGCGCCAGCAGCTGGGGTTGGGGGATCCAAGAGACCCAGTACTTC. Its protein product is CASSWGWGIQETQYF.